Presented here are 32 T cell receptor beta chains from one specimen sequenced in a study of cytomegalovirus exposure and HLA in healthy donors. Primers included in the PCR were 60 Vbeta and 13 Jbeta primers. The protocol was immunoSEQ multiplex PCR, while the TCRdb copy is restricted to in-frame clones and leaves out a portion. The sample includes about 210,000 clones, around 87% of them seen just once. The sample comprised PBMCs. These TCRs come from a boy between 2 and 10 years old in good health and CMV-seronegative.

The genes are TRBV10-2 and TRBJ2-1; 12 bases map to TRBD2. Germline V gene data show CDR1 as WSHSY and CDR2 as SAAADI. V was clipped by 3 bases and J by 0 bases; unmatched bases: 15. The CDR3 has 21 amino acids. The CDR3 loop is CASSDPRTSGDIFDSYNEQFF. For the CDR3, the DNA is TGCGCCAGCAGTGACCCGAGGACTAGCGGGGACATTTTCGACTCCTACAATGAGCAGTTCTTC.

This clone was counted a single time. The V call is TRBV13, the J call TRBJ2-1; 8 bases fit TRBD2. The length of the CDR3 is 15 residues. Germline-derived CDR1 and CDR2 are PRHDT and FYEKMQ (reference sequence). The trim removed 3 bases at V and 1 base at J, leaving 2 bases unmatched. The CDR3 here is CASSFGLASYNEQFF. CDR3 coding DNA: TGTGCCAGCAGCTTCGGACTAGCTTCCTACAATGAGCAGTTCTTC.

The rearrangement uses TRBV30 and TRBJ2-3; D may be TRBD1 (5 bases). Germline CDR1 is GTSNPN and CDR2 is SVGIG (reference sequence). V lost 4 bases, J lost 2 bases, and 10 bases lay in between. The CDR3 spans 13 residues. CDR3 DNA: TGTGCCTGGACAGGGCTCCCCACAGATACGCAGTATTTT. Protein product: CAWTGLPTDTQYF.

Only one count was recorded for this clone. The rearrangement links TRBV28 to TRBJ2-1, with 10 bases aligning to TRBD1. The CDR3 totals 14 residues. Germline loops: CDR1 MDHEN, CDR2 SYDVKM. J was trimmed by 14 bases and V by 3 bases; bases with no gene match: 10. DNA for the CDR3: TGTGCCAGCAGTTTTTACTCGGACAGGGGGGGAAAGTTCTTC. As protein: CASSFYSDRGGKFF.

A remark on this clone: Germline and junction disagree at one end, which may indicate a read error. The chain combines TRBV7-9 with TRBJ2-7, with a possible D match to TRBD1 (6 bases). Germline values: CDR1 SEHNR, CDR2 FQNEAQ (reference sequence). The CDR3 is 15 amino acids. CDR3 loop: CSSSGEYRVPYEQYF. CDR3 sequence (DNA): TGTTCCAGCAGCGGAGAATACAGGGTTCCTTACGAGCAGTACTTC.

The chain is built from TRBV19 and TRBJ2-3; 9 bases fit TRBD2. V trimming: 3 bases; J trimming: 6 bases; junction bases outside the gene matches: 13. CDR3 length: 17 residues. The germline V gene encodes CDR1 LNHDA and CDR2 SQIVND (reference sequence). The CDR3 protein is CASSILGTSPLRDTQYF. The DNA for the CDR3 is TGTGCCAGTAGTATTCTTGGGACTAGCCCATTACGTGATACGCAGTATTTT.

The rearrangement joins TRBV28 to TRBJ2-1; 9 nucleotides align to TRBD2. V trimming: 8 bases; J trimming: 3 bases; junction bases outside the gene matches: 8. CDR3 length: 15 residues. Germline-derived CDR1 and CDR2 are MDHEN and SYDVKM. CDR3 in DNA: TGTGCCAGCTCGACTAGCGGCAAGATCTACAATGAGCAGTTCTTC. This gives the protein CASSTSGKIYNEQFF. Combining the CDR3 with reference TRBV28 and TRBJ2-1 gives the whole variable domain DVKVTQSSRYLVKRTGEKVFLECVQDMDHENMFWYRQDPGLGLRLIYFSYDVKMKEKGDIPEGYSVSREKKERFSLILESASTNQTSMYLCASSTSGKIYNEQFFGPGTRLTVL.

This chain connects TRBV7-2 to TRBJ1-3; no clear D. Germline V gene lookup returns CDR1 SGHTA and CDR2 FQGNSA. The CDR3 consists of 14 residues. V shed 5 bases and J shed 4 bases, with 12 bases lying between them. The CDR3 DNA reads as TGTGCCAGCAGCCCCCCTTCTCGGGGAAACACCATATATTTT. It yields the protein CASSPPSRGNTIYF.

This rearrangement joins TRBV5-1 to TRBJ1-1, with D unclear. CDR1 and CDR2 from the germline V gene are SGHRS and YFSETQ. This CDR3 is built from 13 residues. V was shortened by 7 bases and J by 1 base, with 11 bases between the two germline ends. The CDR3 coding sequence is TGCGCCAGCGGCTCCGGGTCGAACACTGAAGCTTTCTTT. Translating gives CASGSGSNTEAFF.

In its sample, this clone was seen once. The chain employs TRBV30 and TRBJ2-3; 7 bases map to TRBD2. V trimming: 0 bases; J trimming: 4 bases; junction bases outside the gene matches: 1. The CDR3 is 13 amino acids. The germline V gene encodes CDR1 GTSNPN and CDR2 SVGIG (reference sequence). CDR3 sequence (DNA): TGTGCCTGGAGTGTTGGGGGGGCAGATACGCAGTATTTT. Protein: CAWSVGGADTQYF.

J is TRBJ2-1 and V is TRBV27; TRBD2 might be the D (5 bases). Germline values: CDR1 MNHEY, CDR2 SMNVEV (reference sequence). V was shortened by 5 bases and J by 9 bases, with 20 bases between the two germline ends. There are 15 residues in the CDR3. The CDR3: CASSPLSATDFEQFF. In DNA, the CDR3 is TGTGCCAGCAGTCCACTAAGCGCTACGGACTTTGAGCAGTTCTTC.

The rearrangement uses TRBV30 and TRBJ1-5; 9 nucleotides align to TRBD1. Germline lookup yields CDR1 GTSNPN and CDR2 SVGIG (reference sequence). Trimming cost V 2 bases and J 5 bases; bases outside gene matches: 4. The CDR3 has 14 residues. The CDR3 loop is CAWSSRDRDQPQHF. The CDR3 nucleotides read TGTGCCTGGAGTTCCCGGGACAGGGATCAGCCCCAGCATTTT.

V and J are TRBV5-1 and TRBJ1-2; TRBD1 agrees at 10 bases. From germline, CDR1 is SGHRS and CDR2 YFSETQ. Trimming cost V 4 bases and J 4 bases; bases outside gene matches: 4. The CDR3 runs to 14 residues. CDR3 amino acids: CASSPGQGGYGYTF. For the CDR3, the DNA is TGCGCCAGCAGCCCCGGACAGGGGGGCTATGGCTACACCTTC.

The count of this clone is one. The chain couples TRBV5-1 to TRBJ1-6, with D perhaps TRBD1 (5 bases). The CDR3 is made up of 13 amino acids. CDR1 is SGHRS and CDR2 is YFSETQ in the germline V gene. V shed 5 bases and J shed 8 bases, with 11 bases lying between them. The CDR3 region is CASRLTEDSPLHF. In DNA form, the CDR3 reads TGCGCCAGCAGGTTGACAGAAGATTCACCCCTCCACTTT.

V gene TRBV11-3 combines with J gene TRBJ2-3; TRBD2 agrees at 11 bases. Trimming at V came to 3 bases and at J to 0 bases, leaving 2 bases not matched to a gene. Germline assignment: CDR1 SGHNT and CDR2 YENEEA. The CDR3 loop spans 16 amino acids. The CDR3 coding sequence is TGTGCCAGCAGCTTCCGACTAGCGGGAAGCACAGATACGCAGTATTTT. Protein: CASSFRLAGSTDTQYF. Filled out from reference TRBV11-3 and TRBJ2-3, the complete variable domain reads EAGVVQSPRYKIIEKKQPVAFWCNPISGHNTLYWYLQNLGQGPELLIRYENEEAVDDSQLPKDRFSAERLKGVDSTLKIQPAELGDSAVYLCASSFRLAGSTDTQYFGPGTRLTVL.

The V call is TRBV11-2, the J call TRBJ2-1, with D maybe TRBD1 (5 bases). The CDR3 length is 16 residues. The V gene lost 2 bases and the J gene lost 0 bases, with 11 bases spanning the gap. CDR1 is SGHAT, CDR2 FQNNGV, per germline. The CDR3 protein is CASSLSRTSSYNEQFF. In DNA form, the CDR3 reads TGTGCCAGCAGCTTATCAAGGACAAGCTCCTACAATGAGCAGTTCTTC.

The chain couples TRBV9 to TRBJ1-5; D gene ambiguous. The CDR3 spans 14 residues. V lost 4 bases and J lost 2, with 10 bases in between. Germline loops: CDR1 SGDLS, CDR2 YYNGEE. The CDR3 DNA is TGTGCCAGCAGCCTCGGTGGTGGCAATCAGCCCCAGCATTTT. It is translated as CASSLGGGNQPQHF.

DNA of the CDR3: TGTGCCAGCAGTGTTGCGGCAGGAGGGAGAAGCGAGCAGTACTTC. It specifies CASSVAAGGRSEQYF. The V call is TRBV2, the J call TRBJ2-7; D is perhaps TRBD2 (6 bases). Trimming took 4 bases from V and 6 from J, leaving 19 bases between them. The CDR3 is 15 amino acids. Germline values: CDR1 SNHLY, CDR2 FYNNEI.

This clone showed up just a few times. V is TRBV6-5 and J is TRBJ2-1, with 10 bases aligning to TRBD2. Germline V gives CDR1 MNHEY, CDR2 SVGAGI. V trimming: 6 bases; J trimming: 8 bases; junction bases outside the gene matches: 10. This CDR3 is 15 amino acids long. CDR3 DNA: TGTGCCAGCAGAACCGGGACTAGCGAGATCTATGAGCAGTTCTTC. This codes for CASRTGTSEIYEQFF.

The chain joins TRBV6-5 to TRBJ2-7, with 10 bases matching TRBD2. Trimming took 3 bases from V and 7 from J; bases not matched to a gene: 6. The length of the CDR3 is 14 residues. Per germline, CDR1 MNHEY and CDR2 SVGAGI. This CDR3 is CASSYRLAGDEQYF. DNA for the CDR3: TGTGCCAGCAGTTATCGCCTAGCGGGAGATGAGCAGTACTTC.

The genes are TRBV10-2 and TRBJ1-5; no reliable D call. The CDR3 has 13 amino acids. The germline V gene has CDR1 WSHSY and CDR2 SAAADI. Trimming removed 2 bases at V and 4 bases at J, with 6 bases between. The CDR3 DNA is TGCGCCAGCAGTGAGGAGAGAAATCAGCCCCAGCATTTT. It yields the protein CASSEERNQPQHF.

The chain uses TRBV18 and TRBJ2-1; D might be TRBD1 (6 bases). Germline V gene sequence: CDR1 KGHSH, CDR2 LQKENI. Trimming pared 4 bases from V and 3 bases from J, leaving 22 bases between. The CDR3 sequence is 18 residues long. The CDR3 is CASSRTPGASGHYNEQFF. CDR3 DNA: TGTGCCAGCTCACGGACTCCAGGGGCGAGCGGTCACTACAATGAGCAGTTCTTC.

This clone appeared a few times. This chain connects TRBV6-5 to TRBJ2-6, with 9 bases fitting TRBD1. CDR1 MNHEY and CDR2 SVGAGI come from the germline V gene. The CDR3 consists of 15 residues. Trimming removed 9 bases from V and 0 bases from J; junction bases left unmatched: 3. Here the CDR3 reads CASKTGGSGANVLTF. The CDR3 DNA follows: TGTGCCAGTAAGACAGGGGGCTCTGGGGCCAACGTCCTGACTTTC.

This clone was recorded only once. The J gene is TRBJ1-1, the V gene TRBV6-5; D gene unclear. Germline V lookup: CDR1 MNHEY, CDR2 SVGAGI. CDR3 size: 12 residues. V was shortened by 0 bases and J by 8 bases, with 7 bases between the two germline ends. CDR3 protein: CASSYSGREAFF. For the CDR3, the DNA is TGTGCCAGCAGTTACTCTGGGAGAGAAGCTTTCTTT.

V is TRBV11-2 and J is TRBJ2-3; possibly TRBD1 for D (5 bases). This CDR3 has 16 amino acids. Germline V CDR1 and CDR2: SGHAT, FQNNGV. V was shortened by 4 bases and J by 2 bases, with 16 bases between the two germline ends. CDR3 protein: CASSSARQGFTDTQYF. In DNA, the CDR3 is TGTGCCAGCAGCTCCGCGAGGCAGGGATTCACAGATACGCAGTATTTT.

This sequence joins TRBV5-1 and TRBJ2-2; TRBD1 matches at 7 bases. This CDR3 region has 14 residues. V was clipped by 7 bases and J by 1 base; unmatched bases: 4. Germline V gives CDR1 SGHRS, CDR2 YFSETQ. The CDR3 is CASRWTGNTGELFF. CDR3 sequence (DNA): TGCGCCAGCCGCTGGACAGGGAACACCGGGGAGCTGTTTTTT.

A word on this clone: Different DNA sequences within this sample yield the same CDR3. The rearrangement links TRBV5-1 to TRBJ1-2; a weak D match, TRBD1 (5 bases). The CDR3 sequence is 14 residues long. The V gene lost 2 bases and the J gene lost 1 base, with 9 bases spanning the gap. Germline assignment: CDR1 SGHRS and CDR2 YFSETQ. CDR3 coding DNA: TGCGCCAGCAGCTTCGGACAAAATAACTATGGCTACACCTTC. It translates to CASSFGQNNYGYTF.

CDR3 loop: CASSEGTSPSDTQYF. The CDR3 DNA follows: TGTGCCAGCAGTGAAGGGACTAGCCCCTCAGATACGCAGTATTTT. The chain has TRBV2 and TRBJ2-3; 8 bases fit TRBD2. Germline CDR1 is SNHLY and CDR2 is FYNNEI. The CDR3 loop spans 15 amino acids. V lost 1 base and J lost 4; bases outside the gene matches: 4. Full variable domain (rest looked up from reference TRBV2 and TRBJ2-3): EPEVTQTPSHQVTQMGQEVILRCVPISNHLYFYWYRQILGQKVEFLVSFYNNEISEKSEIFDDQFSVERPDGSNFTLKIRSTKLEDSAMYFCASSEGTSPSDTQYFGPGTRLTVL.

The rearrangement joins TRBV18 to TRBJ1-1; 8 bases are a match to TRBD1. Germline CDR1 is KGHSH and CDR2 is LQKENI. Trimming took 6 bases from V and 0 from J; bases not matched to a gene: 6. The CDR3 is 15 amino acids. For the CDR3, the DNA is TGTGCCAGCTCTTTCGGACAGGGATTGAACACTGAAGCTTTCTTT. This encodes CASSFGQGLNTEAFF.

This chain joins TRBV28 and TRBJ2-7; 10 nucleotides agree with TRBD1. The CDR3 has 14 residues. The V gene's germline CDR1 is MDHEN and CDR2 SYDVKM. V trimming: 5 bases; J trimming: 2 bases; junction bases outside the gene matches: 3. The CDR3 DNA reads as TGTGCCAGCAGTACGGACAGGGGGACCTACGAGCAGTACTTC. As protein: CASSTDRGTYEQYF.

In its sample, this clone was seen once. This rearrangement joins TRBV11-2 to TRBJ2-5; 7 bases map to TRBD1. The J call is doubtful: the DNA matches TRBJ2-7 better. The germline V gene has CDR1 SGHAT and CDR2 FQNNGV. This CDR3 comprises 16 residues. The CDR3 DNA is TGTGCCAGCAGCCCTGTTGCCGGGACAGTTGCCTACGAGCAGTACTTC. Its translation: CASSPVAGTVAYEQYF.

The J gene is TRBJ1-6, the V gene TRBV6-4; D possibly corresponds to TRBD1 (6 bases). Germline V lookup: CDR1 MRHNA, CDR2 SNTAGT. CDR3 size: 15 residues. The ends were cut back, 5 bases at V and 9 bases at J, with 17 bases in the middle. DNA for the CDR3: TGTGCCAGCAGTACAGGGTCCGGGGACGGTTCACCCCTCCACTTT. Translated: CASSTGSGDGSPLHF.